This T cell receptor beta chain was retrieved from a study of blood T cell repertoires in COVID-19. Original processing notes: Estimation of nucleated cell counts relied on the amplification of reference gene primers. Data came from immunoSEQ multiplex PCR; TCRdb stores just in-frame clones and leaves some out. V, J and clone size were drawn from that table, and D and trimming were deduced from the DNA. The sample includes some 200,000 clones, about 91% seen only once; the top ten take about 5%. The CDR3 spans 13 residues. Trimming removed 6 bases from V and 4 bases from J; junction bases left unmatched: 3.

The specimen sequenced was peripheral blood. This receptor was taken from a woman between 35 and 50 years old with acute or convalescent COVID-19. This sequence joins TRBV12-3 or TRBV12-4 and TRBJ1-2, with 9 positions matching TRBD1. The CDR3 bases are TGTGCCAGCAGGGGGACAGGGATCTATGGCTACACCTTC. Residues: CASRGTGIYGYTF.